These T cell receptor beta chains were read from a single sample in a study of T-cell memory formation after mild COVID-19. A single record per CDR3 protein comes from TCRdb applying MiXCR to the 5' RACE reads. The repertoire consists of fewer than 70,000 distinct CDR3 sequences, with roughly 9.5% occurring once and the leading ten covering more than 0.95%. Specimen: PBMCs or a T cell subset sorted from them (not recorded which). The receptors stem from a man aged 18-30 years who had mild COVID-19 (a few samples of this study predate the infection). Cell type and time point are not known. CDR3s include the opening cysteine and the closing phenylalanine or tryptophan. D genes are given only for firm matches. Expanded clones are given a class, and other clones once, few, many or no size at all.

size	J	D	V	CDR3	DNA
many	TRBJ2-1	TRBD2	TRBV5-8	CASSLVGLAGDNEQFF	TGTGCCAGCAGCTTGGTAGGCCTAGCGGGGGACAATGAGCAGTTCTTC
.	TRBJ2-5	.	TRBV7-8	CASSLGLRETQYF	TGTGCCAGCAGCTTGGGACTCCGGGAGACCCAGTACTTC
few	TRBJ2-7	TRBD1	TRBV20-1	CSASQGADEQYF	TGCAGTGCTAGCCAGGGGGCTGACGAGCAGTACTTC
many	TRBJ1-5	TRBD1	TRBV28	CASSPYRGRSFHRNQPQHF	TGTGCCAGCAGTCCGTACAGGGGTCGGAGCTTTCATCGCAATCAGCCCCAGCATTTT
many	TRBJ1-1	TRBD1	TRBV20-1	CSSRQGWNTEAFF	TGCAGTTCGCGACAGGGGTGGAACACTGAAGCTTTCTTT
few	TRBJ1-2	.	TRBV6-5	CASSYGGLSNYGYTF	TGTGCCAGCAGTTATGGGGGGCTCAGTAACTATGGCTACACCTTC
many	TRBJ2-5	.	TRBV7-9	CASSFKTYQETQYF	TGTGCCAGCAGCTTCAAGACTTACCAAGAGACCCAGTACTTC
few	TRBJ1-3	.	TRBV3-1	CASSQGYGTSGNTIYF	TGTGCCAGCAGCCAAGGGTACGGGACCTCTGGAAACACCATATATTTT
.	TRBJ1-2	TRBD1	TRBV4-1	CASSRPTGDHGYTF	TGCGCCAGCAGCCGACCGACAGGGGACCATGGCTACACCTTC
.	TRBJ2-5	TRBD1	TRBV7-9	CASSLQGVQETQYF	TGTGCCAGCAGCTTACAGGGGGTTCAAGAGACCCAGTACTTC
.	TRBJ2-7	.	TRBV6-6	CASSYDVEQYF	TGTGCCAGCAGTTACGACGTCGAGCAGTACTTC
few	TRBJ1-2	.	TRBV7-2	CASSLGGRGAVGGYTF	TGTGCCAGCAGCTTAGGGGGAAGAGGGGCGGTCGGAGGCTACACCTTC
.	TRBJ2-3	.	TRBV6-4	CASSDGGATDTQYF	TGTGCCAGCAGTGACGGGGGGGCGACAGATACGCAGTATTTT
.	TRBJ2-4	.	TRBV3-1	CASSQELGIQYF	TGTGCCAGCAGCCAAGAACTGGGCATTCAGTACTTC
few	TRBJ1-4	TRBD1	TRBV3-1	CASSQGDSGEKLFF	TGTGCCAGCAGCCAAGGGGACAGTGGGGAAAAACTGTTTTTT
.	TRBJ2-3	.	TRBV11-1	CASRRGYSGSTDTQYF	TGTGCCAGCCGGAGGGGGTACAGCGGGAGCACAGATACGCAGTATTTT
.	TRBJ2-4	.	TRBV6-5	CASRDPTTNIQYF	TGTGCCAGCAGGGACCCTACCACAAACATTCAGTACTTC
few	TRBJ2-3	.	TRBV15	CATSRDGSTDTQYF	TGTGCCACCAGCAGAGATGGAAGCACAGATACGCAGTATTTT
many	TRBJ2-5	.	TRBV7-2	CASSFIWGNDGTQYF	TGTGCCAGCAGCTTTATTTGGGGGAATGACGGGACCCAGTACTTC
many	TRBJ2-1	.	TRBV5-1	CASSLDSTSYNEQFF	TGCGCCAGCAGCTTGGACAGTACCTCCTACAATGAGCAGTTCTTC
once	TRBJ2-1	.	TRBV6-1	CASSEVGQFF	TGTGCCAGCAGTGAAGTCGGGCAGTTCTTC
few	TRBJ2-4	TRBD1	TRBV5-4	CASSRQGAAKNIQYF	TGTGCCAGCAGCCGACAGGGTGCGGCCAAAAACATTCAGTACTTC
.	TRBJ2-1	.	TRBV20-1	CSARVANEQFF	TGCAGTGCTAGAGTAGCGAATGAGCAGTTCTTC
.	TRBJ2-1	.	TRBV21-1	CASSKGELDNEQFF	TGTGCCAGCAGCAAGGGGGAGTTGGACAATGAGCAGTTCTTC
.	TRBJ1-1	TRBD1	TRBV29-1	CSVGSGQGATEAFF	TGCAGCGTTGGGTCGGGACAGGGAGCCACTGAAGCTTTCTTT
few	TRBJ1-2	.	TRBV7-9	CASTFTGNYGYTF	TGTGCCAGCACCTTCACGGGGAACTATGGCTACACCTTC
many	TRBJ2-2	.	TRBV7-2	CASSFTQGSGELFF	TGTGCCAGCAGCTTCACCCAGGGATCCGGGGAGCTGTTTTTT
few	TRBJ1-3	.	TRBV7-9	CASSPDEATIYF	TGTGCCAGCAGCCCCGACGAAGCCACCATATATTTT
.	TRBJ2-2	.	TRBV3-1	CASSQAPGELFF	TGTGCCAGCAGCCAAGCCCCCGGGGAGCTGTTTTTT
.	TRBJ1-6	TRBD1	TRBV2	CASSPRTGGSPLHF	TGTGCCAGCAGCCCAAGGACAGGGGGATCACCCCTCCACTTT
.	TRBJ2-3	TRBD2	TRBV7-9	CASSFSGVTSTDTQYF	TGTGCCAGCAGCTTTAGCGGGGTTACTAGCACAGATACGCAGTATTTT
many	TRBJ2-7	TRBD2	TRBV2	CASSGLAGGSYEQYF	TGTGCCAGCAGTGGTTTAGCGGGGGGTTCCTACGAGCAGTACTTC
few	TRBJ2-3	.	TRBV7-3	CASSSSSQDTQYF	TGTGCCAGCAGCTCCTCCTCACAGGATACGCAGTATTTT
.	TRBJ2-5	TRBD2	TRBV5-1	CASSSGGLAGFQETQYF	TGCGCCAGCAGCTCCGGTGGACTAGCGGGCTTCCAAGAGACCCAGTACTTC
medium-sized	TRBJ2-7	.	TRBV7-6	CASSLGLSYEQYF	TGTGCCAGCAGCTTAGGTCTCTCCTACGAGCAGTACTTC
.	TRBJ2-3	TRBD2	TRBV2	CASRALTSGEEIDTQYF	TGTGCCAGCAGGGCTCTGACTAGCGGGGAGGAAATAGATACGCAGTATTTT
few	TRBJ1-1	.	TRBV5-1	CASIGQAEAFF	TGCGCCAGCATAGGGCAGGCTGAAGCTTTCTTT
few	TRBJ2-6	.	TRBV20-1	CSADSSGANVLTF	TGCAGTGCTGACAGCTCTGGGGCCAACGTCCTGACTTTC
few	TRBJ2-3	.	TRBV4-3	CASSQGSARTDTQYF	TGCGCCAGCAGCCAAGGTAGCGCCCGCACAGATACGCAGTATTTT
few	TRBJ1-1	.	TRBV5-1	CASSLQVVNTEAFF	TGCGCCAGCAGCTTGCAGGTGGTGAACACTGAAGCTTTCTTT
few	TRBJ2-3	TRBD2	TRBV3-1	CARPAGGADTQYF	TGTGCCAGACCAGCGGGGGGAGCAGATACGCAGTATTTT
.	TRBJ2-2	.	TRBV5-1	CASSSGAVNTGELFF	TGCGCCAGCAGCTCTGGGGCGGTGAACACCGGGGAGCTGTTTTTT
.	TRBJ1-1	.	TRBV7-9	CASSLGPHLTEAFF	TGTGCCAGCAGCTTAGGTCCCCACCTGACCGAAGCTTTCTTT
few	TRBJ1-2	.	TRBV5-1	CASSLAPQLNYGYTF	TGCGCCAGCAGCTTGGCTCCACAGCTTAACTATGGCTACACCTTC
few	TRBJ2-4	TRBD1	TRBV5-4	CASSRQGKVGIQYF	TGTGCCAGCAGCAGACAGGGGAAAGTAGGGATTCAGTACTTC
many	TRBJ2-7	.	TRBV7-9	CASSLQSSSYEQYF	TGTGCCAGCAGCTTACAGAGTAGCTCCTACGAGCAGTACTTC
few	TRBJ1-2	.	TRBV11-2	CASSPRHEGSSNYGYTF	TGTGCCAGCAGCCCAAGGCACGAGGGCAGCTCTAACTATGGCTACACCTTC
.	TRBJ2-5	.	TRBV3-1	CASTAGTSQETQYF	TGTGCCAGCACCGCAGGGACTTCACAAGAGACCCAGTACTTC
many	TRBJ2-7	.	TRBV7-2	CASSLSPLYEQYF	TGTGCCAGCAGCCTTTCACCACTTTACGAGCAGTACTTC
few	TRBJ1-1	.	TRBV18	CASSLSGARDTEAFF	TGTGCCAGCTCACTCTCGGGGGCAAGGGACACTGAAGCTTTCTTT
few	TRBJ1-6	TRBD1	TRBV4-3	CASSQFDRAGSPLHF	TGCGCCAGCAGCCAGTTTGACAGGGCCGGGTCACCCCTCCACTTT
many	TRBJ2-7	.	TRBV12-3/TRBV12-4	CASSLGGSSYEQYF	TGTGCCAGCAGTTTGGGCGGAAGCTCCTACGAGCAGTACTTC
.	TRBJ2-3	TRBD2	TRBV20-1	CSAGPGLAGYTDTQYF	TGCAGTGCTGGGCCGGGACTAGCGGGGTACACAGATACGCAGTATTTT
few	TRBJ2-5	.	TRBV6-5	CASSYGQNQETQYF	TGTGCCAGCAGTTACGGGCAGAACCAAGAGACCCAGTACTTC
.	TRBJ1-6	.	TRBV10-3	CAITTDPRDSPLHF	TGTGCCATCACCACGGACCCGAGGGATTCACCCCTCCACTTT
few	TRBJ1-5	TRBD1	TRBV30	CAWEQGAGQPQHF	TGTGCCTGGGAACAGGGGGCCGGTCAGCCCCAGCATTTT
.	TRBJ1-5	TRBD1	TRBV12-3/TRBV12-4	CASSDRVWQPQHF	TGTGCCAGCAGTGACAGGGTGTGGCAGCCCCAGCATTTT
few	TRBJ2-2	.	TRBV4-1	CASSQPDRMGTGELFF	TGCGCCAGCAGCCAACCCGACAGGATGGGCACCGGGGAGCTGTTTTTT